This TCR beta chain derives from a study of metastatic and nonmetastatic thyroid tumors. Study-level background: Comparison of repertoires was carried out across blood and tumor or nodule tissue from malignant and benign thyroid patients. General study findings and limits: The study reportedly found significantly higher TCR beta diversity in malignant thyroid tumors than benign nodules, in blood and tumor.

Thyroid surgery had not been preceded by any treatment in any patient. This clone was seen only a few times. The antigen is unknown. In the original processing: Clinicopathological groups supplied CDR3 differences that were used to build a distant-metastasis classifier for papillary thyroid cancer. TCRdb re-called clones via MiXCR from the PCR reads. V and J calls and clone size were set by TCRdb, not the authors. The sample includes approximately 90,000 clones, roughly 13% of them seen just once. This receptor was identified in a female donor with papillary thyroid cancer or a benign thyroid nodule (not recorded which). Some clones in this sample may be carry-over from other donors' samples. Sequenced input: blood.

CDR3 sequence reads: CATSDFGVGSETQYF. CDR3 DNA: TGTGCCACCAGTGATTTTGGGGTAGGTTCCGAGACCCAGTACTTC. The chain recombines TRBV24-1 with TRBJ2-5; D is uncertain. Trimming removed 1 base at V and 5 bases at J, with 13 bases between. CDR3 length equals 15 residues. In germline, CDR1 is KGHDR, CDR2 SFDVKD.